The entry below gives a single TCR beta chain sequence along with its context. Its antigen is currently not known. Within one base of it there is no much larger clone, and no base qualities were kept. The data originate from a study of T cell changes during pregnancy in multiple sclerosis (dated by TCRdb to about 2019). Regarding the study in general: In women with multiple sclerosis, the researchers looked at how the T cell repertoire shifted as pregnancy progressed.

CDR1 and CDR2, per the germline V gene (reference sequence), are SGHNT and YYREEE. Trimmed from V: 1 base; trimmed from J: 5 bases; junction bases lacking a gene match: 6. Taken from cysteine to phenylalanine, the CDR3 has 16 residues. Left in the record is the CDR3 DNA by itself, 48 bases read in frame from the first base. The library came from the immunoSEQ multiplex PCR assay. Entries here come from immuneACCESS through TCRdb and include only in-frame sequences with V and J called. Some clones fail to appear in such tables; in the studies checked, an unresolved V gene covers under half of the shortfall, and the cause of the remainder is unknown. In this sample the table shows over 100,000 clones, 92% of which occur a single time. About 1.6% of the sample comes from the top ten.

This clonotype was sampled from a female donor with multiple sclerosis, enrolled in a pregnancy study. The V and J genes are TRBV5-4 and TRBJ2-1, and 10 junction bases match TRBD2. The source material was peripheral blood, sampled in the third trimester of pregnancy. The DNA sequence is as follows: TGTGCCAGCAGCTTGCGGCTAGCGGGGGACAACAATGAGCAGTTCTTC. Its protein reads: CASSLRLAGDNNEQFF.